This TCR beta chain was documented in a study of blood T cell repertoires in COVID-19. Trimming left V 6 bases short and J 0 bases short, with 17 bases between. The germline V gene encodes CDR1 LGHNA and CDR2 YNFKEQ. CDR3 length equals 17 residues. Some clones are missing from TCRdb's copy, which holds only in-frame ones; the method was immunoSEQ multiplex PCR. The sample has fewer than 300,000 clones; approximately 85% are singletons. The chain recombines TRBV4-2 with TRBJ2-2, with a possible D match to TRBD2 (6 bases). Sequencing was performed on peripheral blood. This TCR was sampled from a woman aged 25 to 39 with acute or convalescent COVID-19. In DNA, the CDR3 is TGTGCCAGCAGACCGGTGGACGGAGGGACGAACACCGGGGAGCTGTTTTTT. Translation gives CASRPVDGGTNTGELFF.